Below, 29 T cell receptor beta chains from the same sample are listed, as sequenced in a study of CD8+CD57+ T cells in acquired aplastic anemia. Genomic DNA constituted the template upon which TCR beta VDJ and CDR3 profiling was performed. In TCRdb, the reads were re-called with MiXCR into one record per CDR3 protein. This table holds around 180,000 distinct CDR3 sequences, 64% found once. The sample taken for sequencing was sorted CD4+, CD8+, or CD8+CD57+ T cells (not recorded which) from PBMCs. The origin of the receptors is a human donor with severe aplastic anemia or a healthy control (not recorded which).

This clonotype was counted a few times. The chain has TRBV24-1 and TRBJ2-2, with 10 bases identical to TRBD2. The CDR3 runs 15 residues. The junction had 4 bases not matched to a gene; V was cut back by 5 bases and J by 5 bases. Germline loops: CDR1 KGHDR, CDR2 SFDVKD. The CDR3 nucleotides read TGTGCCACCAGTGCAGCGGGGGGGCGGACCGGGGAGCTGTTTTTT. This gives the protein CATSAAGGRTGELFF.

This chain uses TRBV5-1 with TRBJ2-5, with 14 bases fitting TRBD2. Germline CDR1 and CDR2: SGHRS and YFSETQ. J gave up 2 bases and V 4 bases, and 10 bases lay outside the gene matches. CDR3 length equals 18 residues. The CDR3: CASSGGLAGGQYQETQYF. CDR3 DNA: TGCGCCAGCAGCGGCGGACTAGCGGGGGGACAATATCAAGAGACCCAGTACTTC.

This clonotype was counted at least ten times. The CDR3 loop is CASSDFSSDYGYTF. CDR3 coding DNA: TGCGCCAGCAGCGATTTTTCCAGTGACTATGGCTACACCTTC. This rearrangement joins TRBV5-1 to TRBJ1-2; D is unresolved. There are 14 residues in the CDR3. CDR1 is SGHRS, CDR2 YFSETQ, per germline. V was cut by 4 bases and J by 3 bases, with 13 bases left in between.

The chain uses TRBV24-1 and TRBJ1-2; the D is unclear. Between the trimmed V and J ends, which lost 6 bases and 4 bases, there was a span of 11 bases. Germline V lookup: CDR1 KGHDR, CDR2 SFDVKD. There are 13 residues in the CDR3. CDR3 in amino acids: CATSPGEGYGYTF. DNA for the CDR3: TGTGCCACCAGTCCGGGTGAGGGCTATGGCTACACCTTC.

The rearrangement joins TRBV29-1 to TRBJ1-2; no clear D. Trimming left V 7 bases short and J 4 bases short, with 7 bases between. The CDR3 has 10 residues. The V gene's germline CDR1 is SQVTM and CDR2 ANQGSEA. The CDR3 protein is CSADLYGYTF. Here the CDR3 DNA reads TGCAGCGCCGATCTCTATGGCTACACCTTC.

This clonotype appeared a single time. The DNA for the CDR3 is TGTGCCAGCAGTGTTAGCGGGTCGAACACCGGGGAGCTGTTTTTT. It encodes CASSVSGSNTGELFF. V and J are TRBV2 and TRBJ2-2, with 7 positions matching TRBD2. CDR1 is SNHLY and CDR2 is FYNNEI in the germline V gene. Trimming cost V 4 bases and J 0 bases; bases outside gene matches: 2. The CDR3 has 15 amino acids.

This chain joins TRBV20-1 and TRBJ2-7; TRBD1 agrees at 7 bases. The trim removed 5 bases at V and 3 bases at J, leaving 4 bases unmatched. In germline, CDR1 is DFQATT, CDR2 SNEGSKA (reference sequence). This CDR3 comprises 12 residues. For the CDR3, the DNA is TGCAGTGCTCAGACAGGGCTCTACGAGCAGTACTTC. This encodes CSAQTGLYEQYF.

J is TRBJ2-1 and V is TRBV24-1, with D possibly called TRBD1 or TRBD2 (5 bases each). The ends were cut back, 4 bases at V and 0 bases at J, with 12 bases in the middle. The CDR3 length is 16 residues. The germline gives CDR1 KGHDR, CDR2 SFDVKD. The CDR3 here is CATSDPGPSSYNEQFF. The CDR3 coding sequence is TGTGCCACCAGTGACCCGGGACCGAGCTCCTACAATGAGCAGTTCTTC.

The CDR3 DNA is TGTGCCAGCAGCTTAGCTTTGAGAGGGGGAAATGAGCAGTTCTTC. Translated: CASSLALRGGNEQFF. The chain carries TRBV7-2 and TRBJ2-1; D is perhaps TRBD1 (6 bases). Trimming took off 0 bases at V and 7 bases at J, with 13 bases between the two ends. Germline V CDR1 and CDR2: SGHTA, FQGNSA. This CDR3 region has 15 residues.

This clonotype came up once. The CDR3 region has the DNA TGTGCCAGTACCCTCAAGATCACAGGGTCTCATCAGCCCCAGCATTTT. Encoded protein: CASTLKITGSHQPQHF. This sequence joins TRBV19 and TRBJ1-5, with D possibly matching TRBD1 (6 bases). The CDR3 covers 16 residues. Trimming cost V 7 bases and J 5 bases, with 21 bases left between them. Germline V gives CDR1 LNHDA, CDR2 SQIVND (reference sequence). The whole variable domain, filled in from reference TRBV19 and TRBJ1-5, reads DGGITQSPKYLFRKEGQNVTLSCEQNLNHDAMYWYRQDPGQGLRLIYYSQIVNDFQKGDIAEGYSVSREKKESFPLTVTSAQKNPTAFYLCASTLKITGSHQPQHFGDGTRLSIL.

This rearrangement joins TRBV15 to TRBJ2-5; 7 bases agree with TRBD2. This CDR3 spans 16 amino acids. Trimming cost V 2 bases and J 6 bases; bases outside gene matches: 12. Looked up from germline, CDR1 is LNHNV and CDR2 is YYDKDF (reference sequence). The CDR3 region has the DNA TGTGCCACCAGCAGAAGTCGTACGGGGGGAGTAAAGACCCAGTACTTC. It yields the protein CATSRSRTGGVKTQYF.

V is TRBV2 and J is TRBJ1-5, with D uncertain. The V end was cut by 7 bases, the J end by 0 bases, with 7 bases between. The CDR3 has 13 residues. The V gene's germline CDR1 is SNHLY and CDR2 FYNNEI. The CDR3 nucleotides are TGTGCCAGCACTGGAGATAGCAATCAGCCCCAGCATTTT. Its translation is CASTGDSNQPQHF.

Comment on this clonotype: The CDR3 ends on some other residue instead of the conserved phenylalanine or tryptophan, so this is likely a read error. The DNA is omitted, as the CDR3 cannot be located on it reliably, and the CDR3 follows TCRdb's listing. The rearrangement uses TRBV7-6 and TRBJ2-5; TRBD2 is taken as the D call from the table, unchecked against the DNA. 8 amino acids form the CDR3, both terminal residues included. Per germline, CDR1 SGHVS and CDR2 FNYEAQ. CDR3 residues: CASSPGTS.

This chain joins TRBV2 and TRBJ2-5; TRBD1 might be the D (5 bases). The J call may be faulty, since TRBJ2-1 better matches the DNA end. Germline V gene sequence: CDR1 SNHLY, CDR2 FYNNEI. The CDR3 is 11 residues long. The CDR3 loop is CASRGDNEQFF. The CDR3 coding sequence is TGTGCCAGCAGAGGGGACAATGAGCAGTTCTTC.

The chain couples TRBV7-9 to TRBJ2-3, with D hard to call. V lost 5 bases and J lost 6, with 15 bases in between. The germline V gene encodes CDR1 SEHNR and CDR2 FQNEAQ (reference sequence). The CDR3 covers 14 residues. The CDR3 is CASSQDPATDTQYF. DNA for the CDR3: TGTGCCAGCAGCCAAGATCCGGCGACGGATACGCAGTATTTT.

The chain employs TRBV6-5 and TRBJ2-5, with D perhaps matching TRBD1 or TRBD2 (6 bases each). The V end was cut by 5 bases, the J end by 5 bases, with 21 bases between. CDR3 length: 16 residues. Germline assignment: CDR1 MNHEY and CDR2 SVGAGI. CDR3 region: CASSAGGTRWVETQYF. DNA for the CDR3: TGTGCCAGCAGTGCAGGAGGGACAAGGTGGGTCGAGACCCAGTACTTC.

This clonotype was seen many times. The rearrangement joins TRBV30 to TRBJ2-7, with D possibly TRBD1 on 5 matching bases. The CDR3 contains 12 residues. CDR1 and CDR2 (germline): GTSNPN, SVGIG (reference sequence). Trimming left V 1 base short and J 5 bases short, with 9 bases between. This CDR3 is CAWSAQGDEQYF. The CDR3 nucleotides are TGTGCCTGGAGTGCCCAAGGGGACGAGCAGTACTTC.

This clonotype appeared once. The chain uses TRBV19 and TRBJ1-5; 7 bases are a match to TRBD1. The trim removed 2 bases at V and 4 bases at J, leaving 8 bases unmatched. CDR1 LNHDA and CDR2 SQIVND come from the germline V gene (reference sequence). The CDR3 loop spans 16 amino acids. CDR3 region: CASSISPGGGNQPQHF. The DNA for the CDR3 is TGTGCCAGTAGTATATCCCCAGGGGGTGGAAATCAGCCCCAGCATTTT.

The genes are TRBV19 and TRBJ2-3; either TRBD1 or TRBD2 may fit D (5 bases each). Trimming took 4 bases from V and 8 from J, leaving 10 bases between them. Germline CDR1 reads LNHDA; CDR2 reads SQIVND (reference sequence). There are 12 residues in the CDR3. DNA for the CDR3: TGTGCCAGTAGTACAGCAGGGAGTACGCAGTATTTT. This codes for CASSTAGSTQYF.

The rearrangement joins TRBV25-1 to TRBJ2-1; TRBD2 matches at 9 bases. CDR3 length: 16 residues. V was pared by 2 bases and J by 8 bases, with 10 bases of the junction left unmatched. Looked up from germline, CDR1 is MGHDK and CDR2 is SYGVNS. CDR3 bases: TGTGCCAGCAGTGAAATTGCAGCGGGAGGAAGCGATGAGCAGTTCTTC. Amino acids: CASSEIAAGGSDEQFF.

V is TRBV9 and J is TRBJ2-7; 9 nucleotides align to TRBD1. This CDR3 contains 15 residues. The germline V gene has CDR1 SGDLS and CDR2 YYNGEE. The V and J ends lost 0 bases and 4 bases, in that order; junction bases with no gene match: 5. Here the CDR3 DNA reads TGTGCCAGCAGCGTAGAGGGACAGGGTTCGTACGAGCAGTACTTC. Translation: CASSVEGQGSYEQYF.

This chain uses TRBV7-2 with TRBJ2-5; D perhaps matches TRBD1 (6 bases). The length of the CDR3 is 14 residues. CDR1 and CDR2 from the germline V gene are SGHTA and FQGNSA. Deletions cut 7 bases from V and 3 bases from J, with 15 bases between. The CDR3 coding sequence is TGTGCCAGCACGTGGACAGAGTCCAAAGAGACCCAGTACTTC. It is translated as CASTWTESKETQYF.

This clonotype was seen only once. Here the CDR3 DNA reads TGTGCCACCACCCCCCTAACTGGCTCCTACGAGCAGTACTTC. Protein sequence: CATTPLTGSYEQYF. The genes are TRBV15 and TRBJ2-7; D not resolved. The germline V gene has CDR1 LNHNV and CDR2 YYDKDF (reference sequence). The CDR3 is 14 amino acids. The V and J ends lost 7 bases and 0 bases respectively, with 13 bases between them.

Only one count was recorded for this clonotype. This chain connects TRBV19 to TRBJ1-1; D not certain. CDR1 LNHDA and CDR2 SQIVND come from the germline V gene (reference sequence). CDR3 length: 13 residues. Trimming left V 4 bases short and J 7 bases short, with 13 bases between. The CDR3 region has the DNA TGTGCCAGTAGTAGATGGGCTGAAAATGAAGCTTTCTTT. Its protein product is CASSRWAENEAFF.

The rearrangement joins TRBV7-2 to TRBJ2-1, with 9 bases fitting TRBD1. The CDR3 extends over 15 amino acids. V shed 3 bases, J shed 5 bases, and the junction held 5 bases outside the gene matches. Germline V gives CDR1 SGHTA, CDR2 FQGNSA. The CDR3: CASSFDRGEHNEQFF. The CDR3 DNA follows: TGTGCCAGCAGCTTCGACAGGGGGGAACACAATGAGCAGTTCTTC.

The chain carries TRBV7-9 and TRBJ2-3, with 10 nucleotides matching TRBD2. V dropped 2 bases and J dropped 5; count of bases not matched to a gene: 4. In germline, CDR1 is SEHNR, CDR2 FQNEAQ (reference sequence). CDR3 length: 15 residues. This chain's CDR3 is CASSLRAGGQDTQYF. CDR3 nucleotides: TGTGCCAGCAGCTTAAGAGCGGGAGGGCAAGATACGCAGTATTTT.

The rearrangement joins TRBV27 to TRBJ2-6; D possibly corresponds to TRBD1 (5 bases). V lost 3 bases and J lost 0, with 12 bases in between. Germline values: CDR1 MNHEY, CDR2 SMNVEV (reference sequence). The CDR3 spans 17 residues. The CDR3 nucleotides read TGTGCCAGCAGTTTGGGAAAGGGGATCTCTGGGGCCAACGTCCTGACTTTC. Protein sequence: CASSLGKGISGANVLTF.

The CDR3 reads CASGLTGAGNTGELFF. The CDR3 DNA reads as TGTGCCAGCGGCCTCACAGGGGCTGGAAACACCGGGGAGCTGTTTTTT. The rearrangement joins TRBV9 to TRBJ2-2, with 7 bases lining up with TRBD1. The CDR3 has 16 amino acids. The germline V gene has CDR1 SGDLS and CDR2 YYNGEE. Losses at the gene ends were 7 bases for V and 2 bases for J; bases not matched to a gene: 11.

This clonotype appeared once. The CDR3 DNA sequence: TGTGCCAGCAGCCCGTGGGGGGCAGATTACGAGCAGTACTTC. Its translation is CASSPWGADYEQYF. V is TRBV9 and J is TRBJ2-7, with D perhaps assigned TRBD1 or TRBD2 (6 bases each). Germline CDR1 and CDR2: SGDLS and YYNGEE. The CDR3 is 14 amino acids. Between the trimmed V and J ends, which lost 4 bases and 4 bases, there was a span of 15 bases.